One and the same sample provided the 30 T cell receptor beta chains below, sequenced in a study of beta chain features in type 1 diabetes. Reverse transcribing all isolated RNA meant expressed TCRB transcripts were sequenced. Clones were read by immunoSEQ multiplex PCR, and TCRdb kept only the in-frame ones, dropping some. The data show about 140,000 clones, 9.7% seen once. Input material: central memory CD4+ T cells from blood. The source is a woman in her thirties or forties in good health.

This chain uses TRBV6-1 with TRBJ2-3, with 9 nucleotides matching TRBD1. This CDR3 is 15 amino acids long. Germline CDR1 MNHNS, CDR2 SASEGT. V shed 6 bases and J 8 bases; nucleotides not matched to a gene: 12. CDR3 coding DNA: TGTGCCAGCAGCGAGCCGGGACAGGGCTTCGTTACGCAGTATTTT. Translated: CASSEPGQGFVTQYF.

This clone has just a few counts. The CDR3 DNA sequence: TGTGCCAGTAGTATATTGGGACAGGGTACTGAGACCCAGTACTTC. It is translated as CASSILGQGTETQYF. The chain links TRBV19 to TRBJ2-5; 9 nucleotides agree with TRBD1. Germline V gives CDR1 LNHDA, CDR2 SQIVND (reference sequence). V was clipped by 2 bases and J by 5 bases; unmatched bases: 6. This CDR3 has 15 amino acids. The complete variable domain, with remaining parts taken from reference TRBV19 and TRBJ2-5, reads DGGITQSPKYLFRKEGQNVTLSCEQNLNHDAMYWYRQDPGQGLRLIYYSQIVNDFQKGDIAEGYSVSREKKESFPLTVTSAQKNPTAFYLCASSILGQGTETQYFGPGTRLLVL.

This clone turned up a few times. Here the CDR3 DNA reads TGTGCCGCGGGGGGACAGGGGGCTACCATCTACGAGCAGTACTTC. It codes for CAAGGQGATIYEQYF. V and J are TRBV7-9 and TRBJ2-7; 12 bases match TRBD1. The CDR3 runs 15 residues. CDR1 SEHNR and CDR2 FQNEAQ come from the germline V gene (reference sequence). Trimming removed 11 bases from V and 3 bases from J; junction bases left unmatched: 11.

This chain uses TRBV7-2 with TRBJ2-3; D may be TRBD2 (5 bases). Trimming shortened V by 4 bases and J by 5 bases, and 7 bases separated the two germline ends. CDR3 length: 12 amino acids. CDR1 is SGHTA, CDR2 FQGNSA, per germline. In DNA form, the CDR3 reads TGTGCCAGCAGCTCCACTAGAGATACGCAGTATTTT. It specifies CASSSTRDTQYF.

The chain is built from TRBV19 and TRBJ2-5; D is perhaps TRBD2 (5 bases). The CDR3 covers 16 residues. V gave up 1 base and J gave up 1 base, with 13 bases separating them. The germline V gene encodes CDR1 LNHDA and CDR2 SQIVND (reference sequence). The DNA for the CDR3 is TGTGCCAGTAGTATAGTTCTGGCTAGCCTCCAAGAGACCCAGTACTTC. It specifies CASSIVLASLQETQYF.

The DNA for the CDR3 is TGTGCCAGCAGCACCGACGTGGCGGGGTACGACAATGAGCAGTTCTTC. Encoded protein: CASSTDVAGYDNEQFF. The chain links TRBV9 to TRBJ2-1, with D possibly matching TRBD2 (6 bases). V was pared by 4 bases and J by 5 bases, with 19 bases between. Germline CDR1 and CDR2: SGDLS and YYNGEE. The CDR3 has 16 amino acids.

The chain couples TRBV5-8 to TRBJ2-5; TRBD1 is a possible D gene (5 bases). Germline V CDR1 and CDR2: SGHTS, YDEGEE. With 2 bases removed from V and 5 bases from J, the gap between germline ends came to 16 bases. The length of the CDR3 is 15 residues. As DNA, the CDR3 is TGTGCCAGCAGCTTTGCAGGGAAGAGTAGTGAGACCCAGTACTTC. Residues: CASSFAGKSSETQYF.

The chain joins TRBV19 to TRBJ1-4; tentatively, D is TRBD1 (5 bases). This CDR3 is built from 14 residues. Germline assignment: CDR1 LNHDA and CDR2 SQIVND (reference sequence). V lost 10 bases, J lost 0 bases, and 12 bases lay in between. CDR3 coding DNA: TGTGCCACCGCCGGGGGAGCAACTAATGAAAAACTGTTTTTT. As protein: CATAGGATNEKLFF.

This clone was found a few times. The CDR3: CASSIKRGGPYEQYF. In DNA form, the CDR3 reads TGTGCCAGCAGCATAAAGCGGGGGGGCCCGTACGAGCAGTACTTC. This chain uses TRBV5-4 with TRBJ2-7; 10 bases match TRBD2. The CDR3 is 15 residues long. Germline V lookup: CDR1 SGHNT, CDR2 YYREEE (reference sequence). J lost 4 bases, V lost 4 bases, and 8 bases had no gene match.

This clone was detected many times. This chain connects TRBV4-2 to TRBJ1-5; D remains unclear. Between the trimmed V and J ends, which lost 0 bases and 2 bases, there was a span of 8 bases. The CDR3 consists of 15 residues. CDR1 and CDR2 (germline): LGHNA, YNFKEQ. As DNA, the CDR3 is TGTGCCAGCAGCCAAGAACAGATACGCAATCAGCCCCAGCATTTT. This codes for CASSQEQIRNQPQHF.

The gene calls are TRBV4-1 and TRBJ2-5; 10 nucleotides match TRBD2. The germline CDR1 and CDR2 sequences are MGHRA and YSYEKL. The CDR3 has 15 amino acids. J was trimmed by 11 bases and V by 0 bases; bases with no gene match: 9. DNA for the CDR3: TGCGCCAGCAGCCAAGATTTTGCTAGCGGGGGAACACAGTACTTC. Its protein product is CASSQDFASGGTQYF.

This CDR3 is CASSQVAGVYGYTF. In DNA, the CDR3 is TGCGCCAGCAGCCAAGTGGCAGGGGTTTATGGCTACACCTTC. The chain combines TRBV4-1 with TRBJ1-2; possibly TRBD1 for D (6 bases). The germline V and J ends were trimmed by 1 base and 5 bases, with 11 bases remaining between them. The CDR3 contains 14 residues. CDR1 is MGHRA, CDR2 YSYEKL, per germline.

This rearrangement joins TRBV19 to TRBJ2-2; a weak D match, TRBD2 (7 bases). From germline, CDR1 is LNHDA and CDR2 SQIVND (reference sequence). Trimming took off 8 bases at V and 3 bases at J, with 13 bases between the two ends. This CDR3 region has 14 residues. This CDR3 is CASGRGTDTGELFF. The CDR3 DNA follows: TGTGCCAGTGGGAGGGGGACGGACACCGGGGAGCTGTTTTTT.

There are a few counts of this clone. The chain has TRBV6-4 and TRBJ1-5; unclear D gene. This CDR3 region has 14 residues. Germline V lookup: CDR1 MRHNA, CDR2 SNTAGT. With 3 bases removed from V and 0 bases from J, the gap between germline ends came to 6 bases. The CDR3 protein is CASSEQYSNQPQHF. Written as DNA, the CDR3 is TGTGCCAGCAGTGAACAGTATAGCAATCAGCCCCAGCATTTT.

This clone turned up a few times. The V and J genes are TRBV15 and TRBJ1-4; possible D gene TRBD1, 6 bases. CDR3 size: 12 residues. Trimming shortened V by 0 bases and J by 14 bases, and 10 bases separated the two germline ends. Germline V CDR1 and CDR2: LNHNV, YYDKDF (reference sequence). The CDR3 coding sequence is TGTGCCACCAGCAGAGAAGCAGGGGCCCTGTTTTTT. Its protein product is CATSREAGALFF.

V gene TRBV7-8 combines with J gene TRBJ2-6; no reliable D call. The CDR3 runs to 15 residues. V lost 5 bases, J lost 0 bases, and 8 bases lay in between. Per germline, CDR1 SGHVS and CDR2 FQNEAQ. Written as DNA, the CDR3 is TGTGCCAGCAGCCTAGGAGTCTCTGGGGCCAACGTCCTGACTTTC. Protein product: CASSLGVSGANVLTF.

This clone was found a few times. The chain uses TRBV9 and TRBJ1-2; TRBD1 agrees at 7 bases. The CDR3 has 16 residues. J gave up 5 bases and V 3 bases, and 13 bases lay outside the gene matches. The germline gives CDR1 SGDLS, CDR2 YYNGEE. The CDR3 DNA sequence: TGTGCCAGCAGCGCCCATTCAGGGGGACAAGGATATGGCTACACCTTC. Encoded protein: CASSAHSGGQGYGYTF.

In this sample, this clone turned up a few times. The CDR3 coding sequence is TGCAGTGCACCCGGACAGGTTGAAGCTTTCTTT. This sequence encodes CSAPGQVEAFF. V gene TRBV20-1 combines with J gene TRBJ1-1, with 7 bases fitting TRBD1. V lost 6 bases, J lost 7 bases, and 5 bases stayed unmatched. Germline CDR1 is DFQATT and CDR2 is SNEGSKA (reference sequence). The CDR3 has 11 amino acids.

The chain carries TRBV9 and TRBJ1-1, with no clear D. Trimming cost V 3 bases and J 5 bases, with 14 bases left between them. The CDR3 runs to 14 residues. Germline V lookup: CDR1 SGDLS, CDR2 YYNGEE. In nucleotides, the CDR3 is TGTGCCAGCAGCGCGTTGGGTCAGGCAACTGAAGCTTTCTTT. It specifies CASSALGQATEAFF.

This clone showed up just a few times. The chain carries TRBV7-2 and TRBJ2-1, with D uncertain. CDR1 SGHTA and CDR2 FQGNSA come from the germline V gene. V lost 4 bases and J lost 4, with 11 bases in between. This CDR3 is 14 amino acids long. The CDR3 region has the DNA TGTGCCAGCAGCTCAGATGGCCTGTACAATGAGCAGTTCTTC. It encodes CASSSDGLYNEQFF.

The chain is built from TRBV4-2 and TRBJ2-1; D not resolved. Germline-derived CDR1 and CDR2 are LGHNA and YNFKEQ. The CDR3 extends over 13 amino acids. With 2 bases removed from V and 7 bases from J, the gap between germline ends came to 9 bases. The CDR3 nucleotides read TGTGCCAGCAGCCAACCTCCGGGTAATGAGCAGTTCTTC. Protein: CASSQPPGNEQFF.

This clone has only a few counts. The J gene is TRBJ2-3, the V gene TRBV15; 7 nucleotides agree with TRBD2. The CDR3 contains 15 residues. Germline V gives CDR1 LNHNV, CDR2 YYDKDF (reference sequence). The trim removed 3 bases at V and 8 bases at J, leaving 11 bases unmatched. The CDR3 loop reads CATSRPERGPVTQYF. The CDR3 DNA is TGTGCCACCAGCAGGCCTGAGCGGGGTCCAGTTACGCAGTATTTT.

This clone has a count of ten or more. This chain connects TRBV4-3 to TRBJ2-7, with 7 bases lining up with TRBD1. Germline CDR1 and CDR2: LGHNA and YSLEER. The trim removed 5 bases at V and 3 bases at J, leaving 10 bases unmatched. The CDR3 totals 15 residues. The CDR3 DNA is TGCGCCAGCAGCTGGACTCCGACAGGGTTCTACGAGCAGTACTTC. This encodes CASSWTPTGFYEQYF.

The rearrangement uses TRBV19 and TRBJ1-4; TRBD1 is a possible D gene (6 bases). The V end was cut by 10 bases, the J end by 7 bases, with 16 bases between. CDR1 and CDR2 (germline): LNHDA, SQIVND (reference sequence). This CDR3 region has 13 residues. CDR3 loop: CATSDRIAEKLFF. CDR3 bases: TGTGCCACCTCAGACAGGATCGCTGAAAAACTGTTTTTT.

The chain is built from TRBV4-1 and TRBJ2-1; the match to TRBD2 covers 8 bases. This CDR3 is built from 20 residues. The V segment lost 2 bases and the J segment 8 bases; nucleotides outside the gene matches: 23. Germline V gene data show CDR1 as MGHRA and CDR2 as YSYEKL. The CDR3 spells CASSQPRGSGDLGTEHEQFF. The CDR3 region has the DNA TGCGCCAGCAGCCAACCCCGGGGTAGCGGGGACCTAGGGACCGAACATGAGCAGTTCTTC.

This clone was detected only a few times. The V call is TRBV11-2, the J call TRBJ2-3, with 12 nucleotides matching TRBD2. Unmatched junction bases numbered 8, after V lost 1 base and J lost 0 bases. Germline lookup yields CDR1 SGHAT and CDR2 FQNNGV. CDR3 length: 19 residues. For the CDR3, the DNA is TGTGCCAGCAGCTTAGCCCTTCCTCTAGCGGGGGGGAGCACAGATACGCAGTATTTT. Its protein is CASSLALPLAGGSTDTQYF. Drawing the rest from reference TRBV11-2 and TRBJ2-3, the complete variable domain is EAGVAQSPRYKIIEKRQSVAFWCNPISGHATLYWYQQILGQGPKLLIQFQNNGVVDDSQLPKDRFSAERLKGVDSTLKIQPAKLEDSAVYLCASSLALPLAGGSTDTQYFGPGTRLTVL.

The chain carries TRBV7-9 and TRBJ2-3; TRBD2 might be the D (6 bases). CDR1 and CDR2 from the germline V gene are SEHNR and FQNEAQ (reference sequence). The CDR3 sequence is 14 residues long. V lost 3 bases and J lost 1, with 8 bases in between. The CDR3 nucleotides are TGTGCCAGCAGCTTCGGGGAGGGCACAGATACGCAGTATTTT. Protein: CASSFGEGTDTQYF.

This clone was counted at least ten times. The genes are TRBV11-1 and TRBJ2-5; weak D call: TRBD2 (7 bases). The CDR3 is made up of 14 amino acids. V lost 6 bases to trimming and J lost 4 bases, with 15 bases between them. The germline V gene has CDR1 SGHAT and CDR2 FQDESV (reference sequence). CDR3 protein: CASSRRRGAETQYF. CDR3 nucleotide sequence: TGTGCCAGCAGTCGCCGCCGGGGGGCAGAGACCCAGTACTTC.

This clone was detected only a few times. The CDR3 sequence: CASSSDGKGETQYF. As DNA, the CDR3 is TGTGCCAGCAGCTCCGACGGGAAGGGAGAGACCCAGTACTTC. The rearrangement links TRBV5-6 to TRBJ2-5, with D possibly being TRBD2 (5 bases). Germline CDR1 and CDR2: SGHDT and YYEEEE. This CDR3 has 14 residues. The V gene lost 3 bases and the J gene lost 4 bases, with 13 bases spanning the gap.

Comment on this clone: In the same sample, other DNA sequences code for this CDR3. V is TRBV7-9 and J is TRBJ1-4; the D gene is possibly TRBD1 (5 bases). The germline CDR1 and CDR2 sequences are SEHNR and FQNEAQ (reference sequence). The ends were cut back, 2 bases at V and 0 bases at J, with 10 bases in the middle. The CDR3 contains 16 residues. This chain's CDR3 is CASSLKTGATNEKLFF. CDR3 nucleotides: TGTGCCAGCAGCTTAAAAACAGGAGCAACTAATGAAAAACTGTTTTTT.